These 5 T cell receptor beta chains were all obtained from the same sample, sequenced in a study of T and B cells in COVID-19 patients. Each TRB amplification used roughly 220-550 ng of genomic DNA from blood. BIOMED2 TRB-A/B primer pools were used in multiplex TRB PCR. MiXCR, run by TCRdb on the multiplex PCR reads, gives a single entry per CDR3 protein. The data hold some 16,000 distinct CDR3 sequences, with 28% observed a single time. The sequenced sample was blood. These TCRs come from a human donor who had recovered from COVID-19.

Judged by abundance, this clonotype is medium-sized. This chain links TRBV11-1 with TRBJ1-1, with no clear D. The germline V gene has CDR1 SGHAT and CDR2 FQDESV (reference sequence). There are 13 residues in the CDR3. V lost 4 bases and J 3 bases, leaving 9 bases between the germline ends. CDR3 nucleotide sequence: TGTGCCAGCAGCTATTCATTGGACACTGAAGCTTTCTTT. The encoded protein is CASSYSLDTEAFF. Variable domain in full (rest from reference TRBV11-1 and TRBJ1-1): EAEVAQSPRYKITEKSQAVAFWCDPISGHATLYWYRQILGQGPELLVQFQDESVVDDSQLPKDRFSAERLKGVDSTLKIQPAELGDSAMYLCASSYSLDTEAFFGQGTRLTVV.

This clonotype is labeled as medium-sized. The chain links TRBV27 to TRBJ2-2; TRBD2 agrees at 12 bases. From germline, CDR1 is MNHEY and CDR2 SMNVEV (reference sequence). The CDR3 is 16 residues long. With 7 bases clipped from V and 4 bases from J, the junction kept 7 bases outside the gene matches. The CDR3 DNA is TGTGCCAGCACAAGACTAGCGGGGGTAGGCACCGGGGAGCTGTTTTTT. It yields the protein CASTRLAGVGTGELFF.

The rearrangement links TRBV12-5 to TRBJ2-7; D possibly uses TRBD1 or TRBD2 (5 bases each). The germline V and J ends were trimmed by 7 bases and 4 bases, with 17 bases remaining between them. The CDR3 loop spans 14 amino acids. Per the germline V gene, CDR1 is LGHNT and CDR2 is FRNRAP. CDR3 region: CASVHRDGQYEQYF. CDR3 DNA sequence: TGTGCTAGTGTACACCGGGACGGGCAGTACGAGCAGTACTTC.

By share, this clonotype counts as medium-sized. The genes are TRBV19 and TRBJ1-4; the match to TRBD1 covers 8 bases. This CDR3 spans 14 amino acids. Germline assignment: CDR1 LNHDA and CDR2 SQIVND (reference sequence). The J segment lost 8 bases and the V segment lost 7 bases, leaving 9 bases of the junction unmatched. The CDR3 bases are TGTGCCAGTACTCCGACAGGGGATGGGGAAAAACTGTTTTTT. Protein product: CASTPTGDGEKLFF.

The V and J genes are TRBV6-5 and TRBJ2-1; no definite D call. This CDR3 is 13 amino acids long. V was cut by 0 bases and J by 6 bases, with 6 bases left in between. Germline-derived CDR1 and CDR2 are MNHEY and SVGAGI. The CDR3 spells CASSYSSPNEQFF. In nucleotides, the CDR3 is TGTGCCAGCAGTTACTCGAGCCCCAATGAGCAGTTCTTC.